A selection of T cell receptor beta chains follows, all from one sample in a study of T cells in Graves' hyperthyroidism and ophthalmopathy. From the multiplex PCR reads, TCRdb called clonotypes with MiXCR, one entry per CDR3 protein. The table records 330,000 or so distinct CDR3 sequences, roughly 19% of them present only once. Input material: blood. The receptors here all came from a man over 45 with Graves' ophthalmopathy. Each CDR3 is given with its conserved first and last residue. Each record gives: clone size, J gene, V gene, D gene, CDR3 DNA, CDR3 protein. D genes are given only for firm matches. Expanded clones get a size class; other rows say once, few or many, or leave the size out.

clone size: many; J gene: TRBJ2-7; V gene: TRBV29-1; D gene: -; CDR3 DNA: TGCAGCGGGACCGATGGGCTATACGAGCAGTACTTC; CDR3 protein: CSGTDGLYEQYF
clone size: -; J gene: TRBJ1-2; V gene: TRBV12-3/TRBV12-4; D gene: -; CDR3 DNA: TGTGCCAGCAGTTTAGGGAGGGTTTGGGGAGGTGGCTACACCTTC; CDR3 protein: CASSLGRVWGGGYTF
clone size: few; J gene: TRBJ1-1; V gene: TRBV7-9; D gene: -; CDR3 DNA: TGTGCCAGCAGCTTAGAACGACAGAAAGAGAACACTGAAGCTTTCTTT; CDR3 protein: CASSLERQKENTEAFF
clone size: few; J gene: TRBJ1-1; V gene: TRBV18; D gene: TRBD1; CDR3 DNA: TGTGCCAGCTCACCGACAGGGGCCTCGAAGGACACTGAAGCTTTCTTT; CDR3 protein: CASSPTGASKDTEAFF
clone size: -; J gene: TRBJ2-5; V gene: TRBV5-4; D gene: -; CDR3 DNA: TGTGCCAGCAGCTCCACAGAGTCGAAAGAGACCCAGTACTTC; CDR3 protein: CASSSTESKETQYF
clone size: many; J gene: TRBJ1-2; V gene: TRBV2; D gene: TRBD1; CDR3 DNA: TGTGCCAGCAGTGATAGGACAGGGGGATCTCATGGCTACACCTTC; CDR3 protein: CASSDRTGGSHGYTF
clone size: -; J gene: TRBJ1-5; V gene: TRBV6-1; D gene: TRBD1; CDR3 DNA: TGTGCCAGCAGCAGGGGGGCGGTAACTGGTAGCAATCAGCCCCAGCATTTT; CDR3 protein: CASSRGAVTGSNQPQHF
clone size: -; J gene: TRBJ1-2; V gene: TRBV29-1; D gene: -; CDR3 DNA: TGCAGCGTTGAAGGGGACTTAGGCTACACCTTC; CDR3 protein: CSVEGDLGYTF
clone size: many; J gene: TRBJ1-5; V gene: TRBV30; D gene: -; CDR3 DNA: TGTGCCTGGAGTGTACGGTCCCGTCAGCCCCAGCATTTT; CDR3 protein: CAWSVRSRQPQHF
clone size: many; J gene: TRBJ2-1; V gene: TRBV12-3/TRBV12-4; D gene: -; CDR3 DNA: TGTGCCAGCAGTTCCCGAGGAGGGTGGGATGAGCAGTTCTTC; CDR3 protein: CASSSRGGWDEQFF
clone size: -; J gene: TRBJ2-1; V gene: TRBV15; D gene: TRBD2; CDR3 DNA: TGTGCCACCAGCCCTCGACTAGCGGAGAGGGACAATGAGCAGTTCTTC; CDR3 protein: CATSPRLAERDNEQFF
clone size: few; J gene: TRBJ2-1; V gene: TRBV28; D gene: -; CDR3 DNA: TGTGCCAGCAGTTTCGTTCACGAGCAGTTCTTC; CDR3 protein: CASSFVHEQFF
clone size: many; J gene: TRBJ2-1; V gene: TRBV29-1; D gene: -; CDR3 DNA: TGCAGCGTTGAACCCTTTCCCGGGAGCTCCTACAATGAGCAGTTCTTC; CDR3 protein: CSVEPFPGSSYNEQFF
clone size: -; J gene: TRBJ2-2; V gene: TRBV20-1; D gene: TRBD2; CDR3 DNA: TGCAGTGCTAGAGATGGGCGCAGCGGGAGTTTTACCGGGGAGCTGTTTTTT; CDR3 protein: CSARDGRSGSFTGELFF
clone size: -; J gene: TRBJ2-5; V gene: TRBV29-1; D gene: TRBD1; CDR3 DNA: TGCAGCGTAGTCAACAGGGGTCGAGAGACCCAGTACTTC; CDR3 protein: CSVVNRGRETQYF
clone size: -; J gene: TRBJ2-7; V gene: TRBV28; D gene: -; CDR3 DNA: TGTGCCACTCGGACTTTTAGCTCCTACGAGCAGTACTTC; CDR3 protein: CATRTFSSYEQYF
clone size: many; J gene: TRBJ2-7; V gene: TRBV11-2; D gene: -; CDR3 DNA: TGTGCCAGCAGCACTGCCCACGAGCAGTACTTC; CDR3 protein: CASSTAHEQYF
clone size: -; J gene: TRBJ2-7; V gene: TRBV6-1; D gene: -; CDR3 DNA: TGTGCCAGCAAGGCCCCTGACAGACCCTACGGGCAGTACTTC; CDR3 protein: CASKAPDRPYGQYF
clone size: many; J gene: TRBJ2-1; V gene: TRBV20-1; D gene: -; CDR3 DNA: TGCAGTGCTAGAGGGACTCCGGTTGAGCAGTTCTTC; CDR3 protein: CSARGTPVEQFF
clone size: few; J gene: TRBJ2-1; V gene: TRBV4-1; D gene: -; CDR3 DNA: TGCGCCAGCAGCCAAGAGGGCGGGATCTCCTACAATGAGCAGTTCTTC; CDR3 protein: CASSQEGGISYNEQFF
clone size: few; J gene: TRBJ1-2; V gene: TRBV27; D gene: -; CDR3 DNA: TGTGCCAGCGTCCGCCTTACTAAGAGAGGCTATGGCTACACCTTC; CDR3 protein: CASVRLTKRGYGYTF
clone size: -; J gene: TRBJ2-7; V gene: TRBV19; D gene: -; CDR3 DNA: TGTGCCAGTAGTATCGACAGTCAGTCCTACGAGCAGTACTTC; CDR3 protein: CASSIDSQSYEQYF
clone size: -; J gene: TRBJ2-1; V gene: TRBV20-1; D gene: TRBD2; CDR3 DNA: TGCAGTGCTCGCGGACTAGCGGGTTACAATGAGCAGTTCTTC; CDR3 protein: CSARGLAGYNEQFF
clone size: many; J gene: TRBJ1-1; V gene: TRBV6-1; D gene: TRBD1; CDR3 DNA: TGTGCCAGCAGCATTTCAGGGGGGAAGGGCACTGAAGCTTTCTTT; CDR3 protein: CASSISGGKGTEAFF
clone size: few; J gene: TRBJ2-3; V gene: TRBV3-1; D gene: -; CDR3 DNA: TGTGCCAGCAGCCAAGGCGCAGGGACAGATACGCAGTATTTT; CDR3 protein: CASSQGAGTDTQYF
clone size: -; J gene: TRBJ2-1; V gene: TRBV27; D gene: TRBD1; CDR3 DNA: TGTGCCAGCAGTTTAGGGTCGACAGGGAGCTACAATGAGCAGTTCTTC; CDR3 protein: CASSLGSTGSYNEQFF
clone size: few; J gene: TRBJ2-5; V gene: TRBV14; D gene: TRBD1; CDR3 DNA: TGTGCCAGCAGCCCTCGGGACAGGGAAGTCGAGACCCAGTACTTC; CDR3 protein: CASSPRDREVETQYF
clone size: -; J gene: TRBJ1-4; V gene: TRBV19; D gene: TRBD1; CDR3 DNA: TGTGCCAGTACCACGTCCGGGACAGGGATCAAAAAACTGTTTTTT; CDR3 protein: CASTTSGTGIKKLFF
clone size: -; J gene: TRBJ2-5; V gene: TRBV9; D gene: TRBD1; CDR3 DNA: TGTGCCAGCAGCGCGAGGGGGACAGGGAGGGAGACCCAGTACTTC; CDR3 protein: CASSARGTGRETQYF
clone size: many; J gene: TRBJ2-3; V gene: TRBV11-2; D gene: TRBD2; CDR3 DNA: TGTGCCAGCAGCTCTCCCAAAAGCGGGGGTAGCACAGATACGCAGTATTTT; CDR3 protein: CASSSPKSGGSTDTQYF
clone size: many; J gene: TRBJ1-1; V gene: TRBV20-1; D gene: -; CDR3 DNA: TGCAGTGCTAGAAAACTACAGGGAACCATGAACACTGAAGCTTTCTTT; CDR3 protein: CSARKLQGTMNTEAFF